What follows are 24 T cell receptor beta chains derived from one specimen sequenced in a study of memory CD4+ T cells and cytomegalovirus serostatus. TCRdb's copy holds only in-frame clones and misses some; the assay was immunoSEQ multiplex PCR. The sample has 70,000 to 95,000 clones; less than 90% are singletons. Single viable CD3+CD4+CD8-CD45RO+ cells were sorted as the memory CD4+ T cells. The specimen sequenced was memory CD4+ T cells from blood. These receptor sequences come from an adult in good health and CMV-seronegative.

This sequence joins TRBV5-1 and TRBJ1-1, with a weak D call TRBD1 (6 bases). Trimming removed 0 bases at V and 4 bases at J, with 13 bases between. The CDR3 runs to 15 residues. Germline CDR1 is SGHRS and CDR2 is YFSETQ. The CDR3 sequence: CASSLALGGGTEAFF. The CDR3 nucleotides read TGCGCCAGCAGCTTGGCCCTCGGGGGCGGCACTGAAGCTTTCTTT.

The rearrangement links TRBV30 to TRBJ1-3, with a tentative D call TRBD1 (5 bases). CDR1 is GTSNPN and CDR2 is SVGIG in the germline V gene (reference sequence). This CDR3 region has 12 residues. The V end lost 5 bases, the J end lost 0 bases, and 5 bases lay between the germline ends. The CDR3, as DNA: TGTGCCTGGGGGACCTCTGGAAACACCATATATTTT. It translates to CAWGTSGNTIYF.

V is TRBV27 and J is TRBJ2-1; tentatively, D is TRBD1 (6 bases). The CDR3 spans 12 residues. Germline CDR1 is MNHEY and CDR2 is SMNVEV (reference sequence). With 5 bases removed from V and 6 bases from J, the gap between germline ends came to 8 bases. The CDR3 loop reads CASSNRVNEQFF. CDR3 DNA: TGTGCCAGCAGTAACAGGGTCAATGAGCAGTTCTTC.

The chain is built from TRBV4-2 and TRBJ1-1, with 8 bases identical to TRBD1. V gave up 4 bases and J gave up 0 bases; unmatched junction bases: 7. This CDR3 contains 16 residues. Germline V gene lookup returns CDR1 LGHNA and CDR2 YNFKEQ. The chain's CDR3 is CASSRIWTGMNTEAFF. The CDR3 DNA reads TGTGCCAGCAGCCGGATATGGACAGGGATGAACACTGAAGCTTTCTTT.

This chain connects TRBV6-6 to TRBJ2-2, with D perhaps TRBD1 (5 bases). Germline V gene sequence: CDR1 MNHNY, CDR2 SVGAGI (reference sequence). V lost 4 bases, J lost 6 bases, and 9 bases lay in between. This CDR3 contains 13 residues. The CDR3 DNA reads as TGTGCCAGCAGTTCCGCAGGGTCCGGGGAGCTGTTTTTT. It yields the protein CASSSAGSGELFF.

This chain uses TRBV5-5 with TRBJ2-6; D not resolved. This CDR3 is built from 15 residues. The germline V gene has CDR1 SGHKS and CDR2 YYEKEE (reference sequence). V was pared by 3 bases and J by 0 bases, with 7 bases between. DNA for the CDR3: TGTGCCAGCAGCTGGGCTAGCTCTGGGGCCAACGTCCTGACTTTC. Protein sequence: CASSWASSGANVLTF.

V and J are TRBV7-9 and TRBJ1-2, with D possibly matching TRBD1 (5 bases). The CDR3 has 14 residues. From germline, CDR1 is SEHNR and CDR2 FQNEAQ (reference sequence). With 6 bases removed from V and 2 bases from J, the gap between germline ends came to 13 bases. The CDR3 nucleotides are TGTGCCAGCAGACCAGGGTTTCCCAACTATGGCTACACCTTC. Translation: CASRPGFPNYGYTF.

This clone came up a few times. V and J are TRBV7-2 and TRBJ1-4, with D perhaps TRBD1 (5 bases). The CDR3 length is 15 residues. The V end lost 5 bases, the J end lost 8 bases, and 18 bases lay between the germline ends. The germline gives CDR1 SGHTA, CDR2 FQGNSA. CDR3 DNA sequence: TGTGCCAGCAGCCCCGGGGGGGAGACAACCGAAAAACTGTTTTTT. It specifies CASSPGGETTEKLFF. The full variable domain, its missing parts supplied by reference TRBV7-2 and TRBJ1-4, is GAGVSQSPSNKVTEKGKDVELRCDPISGHTALYWYRQSLGQGLEFLIYFQGNSAPDKSGLPSDRFSAERTGGSVSTLTIQRTQQEDSAVYLCASSPGGETTEKLFFGSGTQLSVL.

This clone appeared a single time. The chain is built from TRBV4-2 and TRBJ2-7, with D perhaps TRBD1 or TRBD2 (5 bases each). CDR3 size: 16 residues. Germline CDR1 LGHNA, CDR2 YNFKEQ. V dropped 3 bases and J dropped 6 bases, with 21 bases sitting between them. The CDR3 nucleotides are TGTGCCAGCAGCCACGGGGCCATGTCGACTGACGGCGAGCAGTACTTC. Translation: CASSHGAMSTDGEQYF.

The genes are TRBV19 and TRBJ1-1; TRBD1 matches at 8 bases. V shed 3 bases, J shed 1 base, and the junction held 7 bases outside the gene matches. CDR1 and CDR2 from the germline V gene are LNHDA and SQIVND (reference sequence). CDR3 length equals 16 residues. CDR3 amino acids: CASSMSGGRGNTEAFF. The CDR3 region has the DNA TGTGCCAGTAGTATGTCAGGGGGCAGAGGGAACACTGAAGCTTTCTTT.

To note about this clone: At one of its ends the junction is not consistent with the germline gene, which may arise from a read error. The chain is built from TRBV5-5 and TRBJ1-4, with a tentative D call TRBD1 (6 bases). Looked up from germline, CDR1 is SGHKS and CDR2 is YYEKEE (reference sequence). This CDR3 spans 15 amino acids. CDR3 protein: CASSFLGQTSEKLFF. The CDR3 nucleotides are TGTGCCAGCAGCTTTCTTGGACAGACTAGTGAAAAACTGTTTTTT. The full variable domain, its missing parts supplied by reference TRBV5-5 and TRBJ1-4, is DAGVTQSPTHLIKTRGQQVTLRCSPISGHKSVSWYQQVLGQGPQFIFQYYEKEERGRGNFPDRFSARQFPNYSSELNVNALLLGDSALYLCASSFLGQTSEKLFFGSGTQLSVL.

V gene TRBV6-5 combines with J gene TRBJ1-6; D gene uncertain. Trimming stripped 2 bases from V and 11 bases from J, with 10 bases between. CDR3 length equals 13 residues. Per germline, CDR1 MNHEY and CDR2 SVGAGI. CDR3 sequence reads: CASSYGEVAPLHF. CDR3 DNA: TGTGCCAGCAGTTACGGGGAAGTGGCACCCCTCCACTTT.

In this sample, this clone is medium-sized (0.01 to 0.1%). The J gene is TRBJ2-7, the V gene TRBV7-9; 8 bases fit TRBD1. This CDR3 has 16 amino acids. V shed 3 bases and J 1 base; nucleotides not matched to a gene: 8. Germline V gene data show CDR1 as SEHNR and CDR2 as FQNEAQ (reference sequence). CDR3 DNA: TGTGCCAGCAGCTTCCTTGGACAGGGTCCTTCCTACGAGCAGTACTTC. The encoded protein is CASSFLGQGPSYEQYF.

The chain joins TRBV18 to TRBJ1-1, with 8 bases identical to TRBD1. Germline CDR1 reads KGHSH; CDR2 reads LQKENI. The CDR3 sequence is 17 residues long. J gave up 1 base and V 0 bases, and 7 bases lay outside the gene matches. Here the CDR3 reads CASSPPSTGGKNTEAFF. The CDR3 DNA is TGTGCCAGCTCACCACCGAGTACAGGGGGGAAGAACACTGAAGCTTTCTTT.

J is TRBJ2-4 and V is TRBV19, with D perhaps assigned TRBD1 or TRBD2 (5 bases each). This CDR3 has 15 amino acids. The V and J ends lost 0 bases and 5 bases respectively, with 11 bases between them. Germline-derived CDR1 and CDR2 are LNHDA and SQIVND (reference sequence). CDR3 DNA: TGTGCCAGTAGTATAGATGGGGGAACCCAAAACATTCAGTACTTC. This sequence encodes CASSIDGGTQNIQYF.

This clone was seen a single time. The V call is TRBV27, the J call TRBJ1-2, with D possibly matching TRBD1 (5 bases). Looked up from germline, CDR1 is MNHEY and CDR2 is SMNVEV (reference sequence). Trimming left V 6 bases short and J 8 bases short, with 16 bases between. The CDR3 covers 13 residues. CDR3 coding DNA: TGTGCCAGCAGCCCAGGGACTCTTCGGGGCTACACCTTC. Its translation is CASSPGTLRGYTF.

The rearrangement links TRBV29-1 to TRBJ2-7; the match to TRBD2 covers 11 bases. The CDR3 sequence is 14 residues long. With V trimmed by 6 bases and J by 7 bases, 11 bases remained unmatched. Germline CDR1 SQVTM, CDR2 ANQGSEA. The CDR3 sequence is CSVRLSGGAREQYF. The DNA of the CDR3 is TGCAGCGTGCGCCTTAGCGGGGGGGCGCGGGAGCAGTACTTC.

V and J are TRBV5-1 and TRBJ2-3, with 12 bases identical to TRBD2. Per germline, CDR1 SGHRS and CDR2 YFSETQ. The V gene end was trimmed by 1 base and the J gene end by 3 bases; junction bases not matched to a gene: 6. This CDR3 comprises 17 residues. Here the CDR3 DNA reads TGCGCCAGCAGCTTGATGCTAGCGGGGGGGAGGACAGATACGCAGTATTTT. It translates to CASSLMLAGGRTDTQYF.

The chain carries TRBV18 and TRBJ1-1, with D possibly being TRBD1 (5 bases). Trimming pared 10 bases from V and 1 base from J, leaving 13 bases between. The CDR3 consists of 13 residues. The V gene's germline CDR1 is KGHSH and CDR2 LQKENI. CDR3 bases: TGTGCCACCAAAACAGGCCCGAACACTGAAGCTTTCTTT. Its translation: CATKTGPNTEAFF.

The chain combines TRBV2 with TRBJ1-1, with a possible D match to TRBD1 (6 bases). Between the trimmed V and J ends, which lost 7 bases and 7 bases, there was a span of 16 bases. The CDR3 length is 13 residues. Germline V lookup: CDR1 SNHLY, CDR2 FYNNEI. Written as DNA, the CDR3 is TGTGCCAGCAACGTTCTCGAGGACAGTGAAGCTTTCTTT. Its protein product is CASNVLEDSEAFF.

This sequence joins TRBV6-5 and TRBJ1-2; D is perhaps TRBD1 (6 bases). The CDR3 has 12 residues. V lost 4 bases and J lost 8, with 11 bases in between. Germline V CDR1 and CDR2: MNHEY, SVGAGI. In DNA form, the CDR3 reads TGTGCCAGCAGTTTACAGGGAGGCGGCTACACCTTC. It yields the protein CASSLQGGGYTF.

This chain uses TRBV9 with TRBJ2-7, with 8 bases lining up with TRBD2. The trim removed 2 bases at V and 2 bases at J, leaving 6 bases unmatched. Germline V gene sequence: CDR1 SGDLS, CDR2 YYNGEE. There are 15 residues in the CDR3. CDR3 bases: TGTGCCAGCAGCGTCGGGACTAGTATCACCTACGAGCAGTACTTC. Translating gives CASSVGTSITYEQYF.

This clone was counted only a few times. This chain connects TRBV13 to TRBJ2-7, with unresolved D. Trimming pared 6 bases from V and 6 bases from J, leaving 9 bases between. CDR1 PRHDT and CDR2 FYEKMQ come from the germline V gene (reference sequence). The CDR3 covers 11 residues. CDR3: CASRRDGEQYF. The CDR3 DNA is TGTGCCAGCAGGAGAGACGGCGAGCAGTACTTC.

The J gene is TRBJ2-5, the V gene TRBV7-6; weak D call: TRBD2 (6 bases). CDR1 is SGHVS, CDR2 FNYEAQ, per germline. V lost 5 bases to trimming and J lost 5 bases, with 9 bases between them. The CDR3 runs 12 residues. CDR3 coding DNA: TGTGCCAGCAGCCCACGGGGGGAGACCCAGTACTTC. This gives the protein CASSPRGETQYF.